Shown below are 32 T cell receptor beta chains from a single sample sequenced in a study of identical twins. In TCRdb, the 5' RACE reads were re-called with MiXCR into one record per CDR3 protein. Of under 300,000 distinct CDR3 sequences in the sample, more than 13% were seen once. Source material: memory (CD45RO+) T cells sorted from blood. These receptors originate from a woman aged 18-30 years in good health.

This clonotype was counted many times. This chain uses TRBV6-5 with TRBJ2-5; D gene ambiguous. Deletions cut 0 bases from V and 5 bases from J, with 4 bases between. The CDR3 has 12 residues. CDR1 is MNHEY and CDR2 is SVGAGI in the germline V gene. CDR3 region: CASSYSGETQYF. Written as DNA, the CDR3 is TGTGCCAGCAGTTACTCGGGGGAGACCCAGTACTTC.

The table lists this clonotype with a few counts. The genes are TRBV18 and TRBJ2-5; D not certain. The CDR3 is 12 residues long. The V and J ends lost 3 bases and 5 bases respectively, with 7 bases between them. Germline V gene data show CDR1 as KGHSH and CDR2 as LQKENI. In DNA, the CDR3 is TGTGCCAGCTCACCCTTCCCGGAGACCCAGTACTTC. As protein: CASSPFPETQYF.

V is TRBV10-3 and J is TRBJ1-1; D is ambiguous. The CDR3 loop spans 12 amino acids. The germline CDR1 and CDR2 sequences are ENHRY and SYGVKD. Trimming shortened V by 11 bases and J by 1 base, and 11 bases separated the two germline ends. In DNA, the CDR3 is TGTGCCTCCAATGGAGCGAACACTGAAGCTTTCTTT. This sequence encodes CASNGANTEAFF.

The chain couples TRBV7-9 to TRBJ2-2; 9 nucleotides agree with TRBD2. Germline values: CDR1 SEHNR, CDR2 FQNEAQ (reference sequence). J was trimmed by 8 bases and V by 4 bases; bases with no gene match: 8. There are 15 residues in the CDR3. Here the CDR3 DNA reads TGTGCCAGCAGCTCCTTAGCGGGAGTAATGGGGGAGCTGTTTTTT. Encoded protein: CASSSLAGVMGELFF.

The chain uses TRBV5-1 and TRBJ2-1, with 8 bases that match TRBD2. The V gene's germline CDR1 is SGHRS and CDR2 YFSETQ. This CDR3 has 15 amino acids. J was trimmed by 8 bases and V by 3 bases; bases with no gene match: 10. The CDR3 protein is CASSSGGLAGYEQFF. For the CDR3, the DNA is TGCGCCAGCAGCTCCGGGGGTCTAGCGGGTTATGAGCAGTTCTTC.

Ten or more counts support this clonotype. V usage is TRBV4-2 and J usage is TRBJ2-2, with D possibly TRBD2 on 6 matching bases. The length of the CDR3 is 15 residues. The germline V gene encodes CDR1 LGHNA and CDR2 YNFKEQ. V lost 4 bases and J lost 4, with 13 bases in between. CDR3 in amino acids: CASSRDFGTTGELFF. In DNA form, the CDR3 reads TGTGCCAGCAGCCGGGACTTCGGTACCACCGGGGAGCTGTTTTTT.

A few counts support this clonotype. The chain uses TRBV7-8 and TRBJ2-2, with 7 bases fitting TRBD1. Germline CDR1 is SGHVS and CDR2 is FQNEAQ. The J segment lost 4 bases and the V segment lost 3 bases, leaving 8 bases of the junction unmatched. The CDR3 contains 16 residues. CDR3 protein: CASSFYQGDGTGELFF. The CDR3 DNA reads as TGTGCCAGCAGCTTCTATCAGGGGGACGGCACCGGGGAGCTGTTTTTT. The full variable domain, with the rest looked up from reference TRBV7-8 and TRBJ2-2, is GAGVSQSPRYKVAKRGQDVALRCDPISGHVSLFWYQQALGQGPEFLTYFQNEAQLDKSGLPSDRFFAERPEGSVSTLKIQRTQQEDSAVYLCASSFYQGDGTGELFFGEGSRLTVL.

CDR3 in DNA: TGTGCCAGTAGAAATAACTTCTACCAGCAGTTCTTC. As protein: CASRNNFYQQFF. The chain is built from TRBV19 and TRBJ2-1, with D unresolved. Trimming stripped 6 bases from V and 11 bases from J, with 14 bases between. This CDR3 region has 12 residues. CDR1 is LNHDA and CDR2 is SQIVND in the germline V gene (reference sequence).

V gene TRBV6-2 or TRBV6-3 combines with J gene TRBJ2-3, with 12 bases lining up with TRBD2. The trim removed 5 bases at V and 2 bases at J, leaving 8 bases unmatched. This CDR3 contains 17 residues. The germline CDR1 and CDR2 sequences are MNHEY and SVGEGT. CDR3 in amino acids: CASSRMTSGGYTDTQYF. The CDR3 nucleotides read TGTGCCAGCAGTCGGATGACTAGCGGGGGATACACAGATACGCAGTATTTT.

This chain connects TRBV12-3 or TRBV12-4 to TRBJ2-5; 7 bases align to TRBD2. The V gene end was trimmed by 1 base and the J gene end by 5 bases; junction bases not matched to a gene: 16. The CDR3 runs to 18 residues. In DNA form, the CDR3 reads TGTGCCAGCAGTTTAGTGGAGACTAGCAATAGGTTAGGCGAGACCCAGTACTTC. It is translated as CASSLVETSNRLGETQYF.

The sample holds a few counts of this clonotype. The rearrangement links TRBV5-1 to TRBJ1-1; D gene unclear. Trimming removed 0 bases at V and 0 bases at J, with 6 bases between. The CDR3 covers 14 residues. The germline V gene has CDR1 SGHRS and CDR2 YFSETQ. CDR3 bases: TGCGCCAGCAGCTTGGACACCGTGAACACTGAAGCTTTCTTT. It specifies CASSLDTVNTEAFF.

This clonotype was seen many times. The chain employs TRBV7-8 and TRBJ2-3, with D unclear. Germline assignment: CDR1 SGHVS and CDR2 FQNEAQ. This CDR3 is 12 amino acids long. V was shortened by 5 bases and J by 6 bases, with 9 bases between the two germline ends. The CDR3 DNA reads TGTGCCAGCAGCCCACGACCCGATACGCAGTATTTT. Its translation: CASSPRPDTQYF.

In its sample, this clonotype was seen once. The chain joins TRBV2 to TRBJ2-7; D gene unclear. Trimming removed 6 bases at V and 5 bases at J, with 11 bases between. CDR1 is SNHLY and CDR2 is FYNNEI in the germline V gene. There are 12 residues in the CDR3. CDR3 loop: CASSQSRDEQYF. CDR3 coding DNA: TGTGCCAGCAGCCAGAGTAGGGACGAGCAGTACTTC.

With respect to this clonotype: This may be a read error: a much more frequent sequence differs by one nucleotide. This rearrangement joins TRBV27 to TRBJ1-4, with 9 bases that match TRBD1. CDR1 and CDR2 from the germline V gene are MNHEY and SMNVEV (reference sequence). The CDR3 sequence is 15 residues long. The CDR3 is CASSDRGTINEKQFF. The DNA of the CDR3 is TGTGCCAGCAGCGACAGGGGGACAATTAATGAAAAACAGTTTTTT.

This sequence joins TRBV11-2 and TRBJ1-1; D not certain. There are 14 residues in the CDR3. The germline CDR1 and CDR2 sequences are SGHAT and FQNNGV. V gave up 2 bases and J gave up 1 base, with 8 bases separating them. For the CDR3, the DNA is TGTGCCAGCAGCTTATTCGGACGGAACACTGAAGCTTTCTTT. The encoded protein is CASSLFGRNTEAFF.

This clonotype was seen more than once but under ten times. This chain connects TRBV7-9 to TRBJ1-1; D remains ambiguous. This CDR3 comprises 16 residues. The germline V and J ends were trimmed by 1 base and 1 base, with 13 bases remaining between them. The germline V gene has CDR1 SEHNR and CDR2 FQNEAQ (reference sequence). The DNA for the CDR3 is TGTGCCAGCAGCTTAGGGGTTGACACAAAGAACACTGAAGCTTTCTTT. Protein product: CASSLGVDTKNTEAFF.

The chain links TRBV5-3 to TRBJ1-2; D unclear. TRBV5-3 is an ORF, with its function uncertain. This CDR3 contains 13 residues. Trimming pared 4 bases from V and 2 bases from J, leaving 9 bases between. Here the CDR3 reads CARSRGRNYGYTF. The CDR3, as DNA: TGTGCCAGAAGCCGCGGACGGAACTATGGCTACACCTTC.

This clonotype was observed a handful of times. The chain carries TRBV4-3 and TRBJ2-1; 8 positions agree with TRBD2. CDR3 length: 14 amino acids. The germline CDR1 and CDR2 sequences are LGHNA and YSLEER. Unmatched junction bases numbered 5, after V lost 4 bases and J lost 6 bases. The CDR3 coding sequence is TGCGCCAGCAGCCCGGGACTAGGCATCAATGAGCAGTTCTTC. Protein sequence: CASSPGLGINEQFF.

The chain carries TRBV7-2 and TRBJ2-7; D gene ambiguous. The CDR3 is 14 amino acids. From germline, CDR1 is SGHTA and CDR2 FQGNSA. Trimming removed 5 bases at V and 2 bases at J, with 13 bases between. CDR3 protein: CASSPGRKPYEQYF. The CDR3 DNA reads TGTGCCAGCAGCCCCGGACGGAAACCCTACGAGCAGTACTTC.

For the CDR3, the DNA is TGTGCCAGCAGCTTATTTTCTAAGGTAAATGAGCAGTTCTTC. Translation gives CASSLFSKVNEQFF. This sequence joins TRBV11-2 and TRBJ2-1; no clear D gene. The V end lost 2 bases, the J end lost 7 bases, and 12 bases lay between the germline ends. The length of the CDR3 is 14 residues. Germline V gene sequence: CDR1 SGHAT, CDR2 FQNNGV. The variable domain in full, with the rest retrieved from reference TRBV11-2 and TRBJ2-1, is EAGVAQSPRYKIIEKRQSVAFWCNPISGHATLYWYQQILGQGPKLLIQFQNNGVVDDSQLPKDRFSAERLKGVDSTLKIQPAKLEDSAVYLCASSLFSKVNEQFFGPGTRLTVL.

The chain recombines TRBV6-4 with TRBJ2-3, with a weak D call TRBD1 (7 bases). Germline values: CDR1 MRHNA, CDR2 SNTAGT. V lost 8 bases and J lost 2, with 17 bases in between. This CDR3 has 15 amino acids. The CDR3 nucleotides read TGTGCCAGCTCAAAGGGGGCTAGCGACACAGATACGCAGTATTTT. Its protein product is CASSKGASDTDTQYF.

V usage is TRBV12-3 or TRBV12-4 and J usage is TRBJ2-5; 9 nucleotides align to TRBD2. The CDR3 is 14 amino acids. The V segment lost 10 bases and the J segment 7 bases; nucleotides outside the gene matches: 13. The DNA of the CDR3 is TGTGCCACCTCACGTAGCGGGAGTGGTAGGACCCAGTACTTC. This gives the protein CATSRSGSGRTQYF.

The table lists this clonotype with many counts. This chain links TRBV7-8 with TRBJ2-2, with D possibly being TRBD1 or TRBD2 (5 bases each). CDR1 and CDR2 (germline): SGHVS, FQNEAQ. This CDR3 comprises 16 residues. Deletions cut 5 bases from V and 8 bases from J, with 21 bases between. The CDR3, as DNA: TGTGCCAGCAGCCCACCCGAGGGACCGTTCAGTGGGGAGCTGTTTTTT. This translates into CASSPPEGPFSGELFF.

The sample holds a few counts of this clonotype. V and J are TRBV28 and TRBJ1-5; 7 bases agree with TRBD1. The CDR3 is made up of 13 amino acids. Germline V lookup: CDR1 MDHEN, CDR2 SYDVKM. V was pared by 6 bases and J by 5 bases, with 4 bases of the junction left unmatched. The CDR3 loop reads CASRYTGDQPQHF. CDR3 bases: TGTGCCAGCAGGTACACAGGGGATCAGCCCCAGCATTTT.

This sequence joins TRBV10-2 and TRBJ1-1; the D gene is possibly TRBD1 (5 bases). V was cut by 2 bases and J by 8 bases, with 12 bases left in between. This CDR3 has 13 residues. Germline V gene lookup returns CDR1 WSHSY and CDR2 SAAADI. The CDR3 nucleotides read TGCGCCAGCAGTGAGGCTGGGGCGCGCGAAGCTTTCTTT. Encoded protein: CASSEAGAREAFF.

This clonotype was observed many times. The chain carries TRBV29-1 and TRBJ2-3, with D possibly being TRBD1 or TRBD2 (6 bases each). The V gene lost 5 bases and the J gene lost 10 bases, with 19 bases spanning the gap. This CDR3 has 13 residues. Looked up from germline, CDR1 is SQVTM and CDR2 is ANQGSEA. The DNA of the CDR3 is TGCAGCGTTCAAGGCGGAGGGGACATAGCGCAGTATTTT. It yields the protein CSVQGGGDIAQYF.

The chain links TRBV9 to TRBJ2-5; D remains ambiguous. Germline-derived CDR1 and CDR2 are SGDLS and YYNGEE. The V and J ends lost 4 bases and 3 bases respectively, with 10 bases between them. There are 13 residues in the CDR3. CDR3 in amino acids: CASSPHWEETQYF. The CDR3 coding sequence is TGTGCCAGCAGCCCCCATTGGGAAGAGACCCAGTACTTC.

This clonotype was seen more than once but under ten times. The J gene is TRBJ1-4, the V gene TRBV5-1; unclear D gene. Germline CDR1 and CDR2: SGHRS and YFSETQ. V was trimmed by 4 bases and J by 5 bases, leaving 9 bases between them. The CDR3 spans 13 residues. CDR3 loop: CASSLGWNEKLFF. The CDR3 DNA is TGCGCCAGCAGCCTGGGTTGGAATGAAAAACTGTTTTTT.

This clonotype was picked up many times. The V gene is TRBV7-9, the J gene TRBJ2-5, with 9 nucleotides matching TRBD2. The germline V gene has CDR1 SEHNR and CDR2 FQNEAQ (reference sequence). The J segment lost 5 bases and the V segment lost 0 bases, leaving 1 base of the junction unmatched. This CDR3 has 14 residues. CDR3 bases: TGTGCCAGCAGCTTAGCTGGACTAGCGGAGACCCAGTACTTC. The encoded protein is CASSLAGLAETQYF.

This chain connects TRBV7-2 to TRBJ2-1; D remains ambiguous. From germline, CDR1 is SGHTA and CDR2 FQGNSA. Trimming removed 1 base from V and 6 bases from J, with 10 bases in between. This CDR3 is built from 14 residues. The CDR3 here is CASSLGGPFNEQFF. The CDR3 bases are TGTGCCAGCAGCTTAGGAGGTCCCTTCAATGAGCAGTTCTTC. The whole variable domain, filled in from reference TRBV7-2 and TRBJ2-1, reads GAGVSQSPSNKVTEKGKDVELRCDPISGHTALYWYRQSLGQGLEFLIYFQGNSAPDKSGLPSDRFSAERTGGSVSTLTIQRTQQEDSAVYLCASSLGGPFNEQFFGPGTRLTVL.

This clonotype turned up a few times. The J gene is TRBJ2-7, the V gene TRBV20-1; 11 bases map to TRBD2. CDR3 length equals 15 residues. The V segment lost 5 bases and the J segment 7 bases; nucleotides outside the gene matches: 13. Germline assignment: CDR1 DFQATT and CDR2 SNEGSKA (reference sequence). CDR3 region: CSAPYLAGGRKEQYF. CDR3 coding DNA: TGCAGTGCTCCATATCTAGCGGGAGGACGGAAAGAGCAGTACTTC.

This chain uses TRBV7-6 with TRBJ2-1; no reliable D call. There are 14 residues in the CDR3. CDR1 is SGHVS and CDR2 is FNYEAQ in the germline V gene. The V gene lost 3 bases and the J gene lost 7 bases, with 13 bases spanning the gap. CDR3 DNA: TGTGCCAGCAGCTTGGCCTATAAGGGAAATGAGCAGTTCTTC. Translated: CASSLAYKGNEQFF.